This T cell receptor beta chain derives from a study of blood T cell repertoires in COVID-19. The data were produced by immunoSEQ multiplex PCR, yet TCRdb's version contains in-frame clones alone and is incomplete. The sample yields 180,000 or so clones, approximately 80% seen once. This CDR3 has 16 amino acids. The junction had 5 bases not matched to a gene; V was cut back by 4 bases and J by 2 bases. The clonotype was recovered from a man between 60 and 70 years old who had been exposed to COVID-19. What was sequenced was PBMCs or T cells enriched from blood (not recorded which). V is TRBV5-3 and J is TRBJ2-7, with 14 bases aligning to TRBD2. TRBV5-3 is an ORF, with its function uncertain. CDR3 in DNA: TGTGCCAGAAGCCGACTAGCGGGAGGGCCCCCCTACGAGCAGTACTTC. It codes for CARSRLAGGPPYEQYF.